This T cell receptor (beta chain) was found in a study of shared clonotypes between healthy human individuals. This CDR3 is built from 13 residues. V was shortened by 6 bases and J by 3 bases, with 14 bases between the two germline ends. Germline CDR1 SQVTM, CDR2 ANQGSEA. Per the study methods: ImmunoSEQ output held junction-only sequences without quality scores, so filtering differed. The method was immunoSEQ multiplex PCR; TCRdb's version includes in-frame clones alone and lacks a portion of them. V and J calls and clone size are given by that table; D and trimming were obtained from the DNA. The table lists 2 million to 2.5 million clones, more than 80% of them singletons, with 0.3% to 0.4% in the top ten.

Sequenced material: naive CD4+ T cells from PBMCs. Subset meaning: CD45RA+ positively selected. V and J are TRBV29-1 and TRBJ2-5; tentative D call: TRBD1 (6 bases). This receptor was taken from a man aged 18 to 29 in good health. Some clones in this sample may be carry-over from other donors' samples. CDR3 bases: TGCAGCGTCATACAGGGACCCAAAGAGACCCAGTACTTC. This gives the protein CSVIQGPKETQYF.